This T cell receptor beta chain was retrieved from a study of blood T cell repertoires in COVID-19. Study details: Samples representing acute and convalescent COVID-19 were sourced from the United States, Italy and Spain. PBMCs, B-cell-depleted T cells, or T cells were the source of the cDNA or gDNA that made up the material.

CDR1 and CDR2 from the germline V gene are LNHDA and SQIVND (reference sequence). Trimming pared 6 bases from V and 4 bases from J, leaving 21 bases between. The CDR3 is made up of 16 amino acids. Original analysis: Scientists estimated how many nucleated cells there were by amplifying reference gene primers. Assay: immunoSEQ multiplex PCR; the TCRdb copy retains only in-frame clones and omits some. The V and J calls and clone size were taken over from that table, and D and trimming were inferred from the DNA. The sample includes about 140,000 clones, roughly 90% of them seen just once. The chain carries TRBV19 and TRBJ1-1; D ambiguous. This receptor was identified in a man in his sixties or seventies with acute or convalescent COVID-19. Sequenced sample: peripheral blood. The CDR3 DNA is TGTGCCAGTAGCAACCCAGGAGGGATGTTGAGCACTGAAGCTTTCTTT. Its protein is CASSNPGGMLSTEAFF.